This T cell receptor (beta chain) was captured by sequencing in a study of lymphopenia after photon versus proton radiotherapy. Findings and limits, study-wide: Post-nadir diversity loss with photons came from oligoclonal expansion, particularly CD8+ Temra cells.

To note about this clone: Its antigen is as yet unknown. Its ends do not fully match the called genes, so a read error is possible.

Germline values: CDR1 MNHEY, CDR2 SMNVEV (reference sequence). The CDR3 consists of 15 residues. Libraries were prepared by immunoSEQ multiplex PCR; TCRdb keeps only in-frame clonotypes and omits some of them. The sample shows around 20,000 clones, approximately 90% of them seen only once. This TCR was sampled from a man between 60 and 70 years old with pancreatic cancer. The rearrangement uses TRBV27 and TRBJ2-3, with D perhaps matching TRBD1 (7 bases). This material consisted of peripheral blood, taken from a patient treated with photon-based radiotherapy. In nucleotides, the CDR3 is TGTGCCTGCAGTTTAGGAGGGACAGGCACAGATACGCAGTATTTT. Its protein product is CACSLGGTGTDTQYF.